Listed below are T cell receptor beta chains from one sample, sequenced in a study of blood T cells in healthy people across ages. TCRdb reprocessed the 5' RACE reads via MiXCR and lists one record per CDR3 protein. The sample lists about 1.4 million distinct CDR3 sequences, approximately 59% seen once, with 5% to 7% in the top ten. The source material was blood. Receptor source: a man between 18 and 35 years old in good health. Each CDR3 is given with its conserved first and last residue. Where a row states a size, it is once, few, many or the class of an expanded clone; other rows omit it.

j_gene: TRBJ2-7; v_gene: TRBV20-1; abundance: once; CDR3aa: CSARDIQRGPTYEQYF
j_gene: -; v_gene: TRBV6-2/TRBV6-3; abundance: -; CDR3aa: CASRDGQEFSYEQYF
j_gene: TRBJ2-7; v_gene: TRBV20-1; abundance: -; CDR3aa: CSAKTTGKEQYF
j_gene: TRBJ1-5; v_gene: TRBV25-1; abundance: few; CDR3aa: CASSPGTGSNQPQHF
j_gene: TRBJ2-3; v_gene: TRBV12-3/TRBV12-4; abundance: few; CDR3aa: CASLFTDTQYF
j_gene: TRBJ2-7; v_gene: TRBV29-1; abundance: few; CDR3aa: CSVELLGQAYEQYF
j_gene: TRBJ2-6; v_gene: TRBV7-2; abundance: -; CDR3aa: CASSLGLAGVSGANVLTF
j_gene: TRBJ2-3; v_gene: TRBV10-3; abundance: -; CDR3aa: CAISEATGTDTQYF
j_gene: TRBJ1-2; v_gene: TRBV28; abundance: -; CDR3aa: CASRARDRVYGYTF
j_gene: TRBJ2-1; v_gene: TRBV24-1; abundance: few; CDR3aa: CATSEGLNEQFF
j_gene: TRBJ1-1; v_gene: TRBV6-4; abundance: -; CDR3aa: CAGSEGEDTEAFF
j_gene: TRBJ2-3; v_gene: TRBV4-1; abundance: -; CDR3aa: CASSQPGLEVTDAQYF
j_gene: TRBJ2-5; v_gene: TRBV4-3; abundance: -; CDR3aa: CASSQDRVGGETQYF
j_gene: TRBJ2-1; v_gene: TRBV27; abundance: few; CDR3aa: CASSFGQSYNEQFF
j_gene: TRBJ2-1; v_gene: TRBV7-6; abundance: -; CDR3aa: CASSSTLTGAQHNEQFF
j_gene: TRBJ1-6; v_gene: TRBV7-8; abundance: -; CDR3aa: CASSLSREVRFGNSPLHF
j_gene: TRBJ1-2; v_gene: TRBV6-6; abundance: -; CDR3aa: CAPDRGRAYGYTF
j_gene: TRBJ2-5; v_gene: TRBV7-9; abundance: -; CDR3aa: CASSSGHQETQYF
j_gene: TRBJ1-5; v_gene: TRBV2; abundance: -; CDR3aa: CASSDGAESAAQHF
j_gene: TRBJ1-5; v_gene: TRBV4-3; abundance: -; CDR3aa: CASSQDGGGQGGQPQHF
j_gene: -; v_gene: TRBV12-3/TRBV12-4; abundance: -; CDR3aa: CVSRGTGGLGSETQYF
j_gene: TRBJ2-7; v_gene: TRBV4-2; abundance: few; CDR3aa: CASSQGDGLDYEQYF
j_gene: TRBJ2-7; v_gene: TRBV27; abundance: -; CDR3aa: CASSGDSDGTGEQYF
j_gene: TRBJ1-1; v_gene: TRBV25-1; abundance: -; CDR3aa: CASSEGMRTEAFF
j_gene: TRBJ2-7; v_gene: TRBV25-1; abundance: few; CDR3aa: CASTAGSSYEQYF
j_gene: TRBJ2-3; v_gene: TRBV30; abundance: -; CDR3aa: CAWSLAGVADTQYF
j_gene: TRBJ2-5; v_gene: TRBV24-1; abundance: -; CDR3aa: CATSDGGETQYF
j_gene: TRBJ2-5; v_gene: TRBV6-6; abundance: -; CDR3aa: CASSDYYQETQYF
j_gene: -; v_gene: TRBV20-1; abundance: -; CDR3aa: CSARGGQDPSIYEQYF
j_gene: TRBJ1-1; v_gene: TRBV3-1; abundance: -; CDR3aa: CASSQDWTGGIEAFF
j_gene: TRBJ1-4; v_gene: TRBV29-1; abundance: few; CDR3aa: CSVESREDNEKLFF
j_gene: TRBJ2-3; v_gene: TRBV30; abundance: -; CDR3aa: CAWIPGGQPSTDTQYF